The entry below gives a single T cell receptor (beta chain) sequence along with its context. Its specificity is not known. The data stem from a study of long-term antiretroviral therapy in people with HIV. Findings and caveats of the study: Clones that expanded before ART (that is, prior to treatment) dominated the repertoire at all time points.

Runs used v3.0 of the immunoSEQ assay and were done at survey level. Profiling relied on immunoSEQ multiplex PCR, and the TCRdb table lists in-frame clones only, not all of them. The sample lists roughly 36,000 clones, about 80% occurring once. No donor had fewer than one pre-ART PBMC sample or fewer than two post-ART PBMC samples. Per the germline V gene, CDR1 is LGHNA and CDR2 is YNFKEQ. Trimming left V 0 bases short and J 5 bases short, with 11 bases between. The CDR3 consists of 15 residues. The material sequenced was unsorted PBMCs, taken 0.4 years before starting antiretroviral therapy. The rearrangement links TRBV4-2 to TRBJ2-1, with D possibly TRBD2 on 5 matching bases. This clonotype originated in a young man with HIV. The CDR3: CASSQDFSSNNEQFF. The CDR3 bases are TGTGCCAGCAGCCAAGATTTCTCTAGCAACAATGAGCAGTTCTTC.